The clone carrying this T cell receptor (beta chain) came up many times. As yet, its antigen is unknown. It was with unique molecular identifiers that the TCRbeta library was prepared. MiXCR, applied by TCRdb to the PCR reads, yields one record per CDR3 protein. The sample has 200,000 to 250,000 distinct CDR3 sequences; about a tenth are singletons. These data originate in a study of T-cell reconstitution after alpha-beta-depleted transplantation in children. General study points: Some patients owed their high day-60 TCRbeta diversity to surviving recipient T cells and thymic progenitors. Alpha-beta T cells present about two months after transplant were reported to originate from several hundred expanded graft clones. Hyperexpanded clones declined; after one year, newly produced T cells mostly supplied diversity.

This specimen was PBMCs, taken before TCRalphabeta/CD19-depleted stem cell transplant. The sequence was collected from a child less than two years old with acute myeloid leukemia, due to receive a stem cell transplant.

The CDR3 is CASSRLAGGNTGELFF. CDR3 nucleotides: TGTGCCAGCAGTCGACTAGCGGGAGGGAACACCGGGGAGCTGTTTTTT. The V gene is TRBV12-3 or TRBV12-4, the J gene TRBJ2-2, with 13 bases identical to TRBD2. This CDR3 comprises 16 residues. Unmatched junction bases numbered 1, after V lost 5 bases and J lost 1 base.